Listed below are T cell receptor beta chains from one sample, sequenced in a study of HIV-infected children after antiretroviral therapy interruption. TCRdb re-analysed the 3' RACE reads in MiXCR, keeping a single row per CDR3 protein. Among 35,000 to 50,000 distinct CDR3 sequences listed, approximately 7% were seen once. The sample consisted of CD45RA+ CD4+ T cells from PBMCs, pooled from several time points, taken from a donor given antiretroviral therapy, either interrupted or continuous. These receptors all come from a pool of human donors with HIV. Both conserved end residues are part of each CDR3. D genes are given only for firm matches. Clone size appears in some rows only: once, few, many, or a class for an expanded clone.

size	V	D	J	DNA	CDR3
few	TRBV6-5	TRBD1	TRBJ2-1	TGTGCCAGCAGTTACTCTAGAAGAACAGGGGGGTCCAATGAGCAGTTCTTC	CASSYSRRTGGSNEQFF
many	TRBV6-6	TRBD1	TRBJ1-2	TGTGCCAGCAGTGATGACAGGGCAAACTCCGACTACACCTTC	CASSDDRANSDYTF
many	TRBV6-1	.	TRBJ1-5	TGTGCCAGCAGTGTTGACAGGCCCGGACTTCAGCCCCAGCATTTT	CASSVDRPGLQPQHF
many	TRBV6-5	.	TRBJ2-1	TGTGCCAGCAGTTACGGTAACTCCCGAGGAGCCTACAGTGAGCAGTTCTTC	CASSYGNSRGAYSEQFF
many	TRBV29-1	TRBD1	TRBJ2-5	TGCAGCGTAGACCGGGACAGTGCCAAGACCCAGTACTTC	CSVDRDSAKTQYF
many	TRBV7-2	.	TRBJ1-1	TGTGCCAGCAGCTCGGTGGGGGGAACGAACACTGAAGCTTTCTTT	CASSSVGGTNTEAFF
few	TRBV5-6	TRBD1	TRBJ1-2	TGTGCCAGCAGCTTGGAGACAGGGGGCGGCTACACCTTC	CASSLETGGGYTF
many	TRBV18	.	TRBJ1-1	TGTGCCAGCTCACCCCAGGGAGGGGAAGCTTTCTTT	CASSPQGGEAFF
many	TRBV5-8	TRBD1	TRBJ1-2	TGTGCCAGCAGCTCGGGACAGCGATATGGCTACACCTTC	CASSSGQRYGYTF
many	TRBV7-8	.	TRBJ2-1	TGTGCCAGCAGCTTACTTCTGAGATCGGGACTCCACTACAATGAGCAGTTCTTC	CASSLLLRSGLHYNEQFF
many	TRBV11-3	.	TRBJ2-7	TGTGCCAGCAGCTTAGTCGGCAGGGAAGTCTACGAGCAGTACTTC	CASSLVGREVYEQYF
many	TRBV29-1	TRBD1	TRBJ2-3	TGCAGCGTAACCACAGGGGTGGATACGCAGTATTTT	CSVTTGVDTQYF
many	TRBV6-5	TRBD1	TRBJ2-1	TGTGCCAGCAGTTACTCTCGCGGAACAGGGGGCGCAAATGAGCAGTTCTTC	CASSYSRGTGGANEQFF
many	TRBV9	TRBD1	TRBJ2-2	TGTGCCAGCAGATCCGGGACAGGGAGTAGCACCGGGGAGCTGTTTTTT	CASRSGTGSSTGELFF
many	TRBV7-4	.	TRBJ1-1	TGTGCCAGCAGCTTAGTTGCGTCTACTGAAGCTTTCTTT	CASSLVASTEAFF
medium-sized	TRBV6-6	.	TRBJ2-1	TGTGCCAGCAGTGATCTTGGGGGGAACTATGCTGAGCAGTTCTTC	CASSDLGGNYAEQFF
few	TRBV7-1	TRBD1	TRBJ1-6	TGTGCCATCAGCTCGACAGACAGGGGGGGATCACCCCTCCACTTT	CAISSTDRGGSPLHF
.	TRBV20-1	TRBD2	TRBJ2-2	TGCAGTGCCCTTAGCGGGGGGCCTAAAGGGTCCGGGGAGCTGTTTTTT	CSALSGGPKGSGELFF
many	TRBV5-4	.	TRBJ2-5	TGTGCCAGCAGCTCCTGGCCGGCTCAAGAGACCCAGTACTTC	CASSSWPAQETQYF
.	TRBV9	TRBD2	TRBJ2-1	TGTGCCAGCAGCGTCCAGGGTAGCTTCGGACTAGGAGTCTACAATGAGCAGTTCTTC	CASSVQGSFGLGVYNEQFF
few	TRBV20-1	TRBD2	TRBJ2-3	TGCAGTCCCCCCAGCGGGGGGGCCCCAGATACGCAGTATTTT	CSPPSGGAPDTQYF
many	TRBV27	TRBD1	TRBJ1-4	TGTGCCAGCAAGTGGACAGGGGCCGTTGCAACTAATGAAAAACTGTTTTTT	CASKWTGAVATNEKLFF
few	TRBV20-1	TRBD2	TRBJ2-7	TGCAGTGCTAGATCGACGACTAGCGGTAGTAACGAGCAGTACTTC	CSARSTTSGSNEQYF
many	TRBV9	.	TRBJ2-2	TGTGCCAGCAGCTTGGACGCGACCCCCACCGGGGAGCTGTTTTTT	CASSLDATPTGELFF
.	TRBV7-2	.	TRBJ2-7	TGTGCCAGCAGCCTCTACTGGGACACCTACGAGCAGTACTTC	CASSLYWDTYEQYF
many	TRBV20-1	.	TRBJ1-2	TGCAGTGCCGAGGGAGGGCTAGTGTCAGGGGAGGACTACACCTTC	CSAEGGLVSGEDYTF
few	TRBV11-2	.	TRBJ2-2	TGTGCCAGCAGCAGCTACAGGAGGCCCGGGGAGCTGTTTTTT	CASSSYRRPGELFF
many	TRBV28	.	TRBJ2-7	TGTGCCAGCAGTTTCTTGTCCTACGAGCAGTACTTC	CASSFLSYEQYF
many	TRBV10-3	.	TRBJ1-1	TGTGCCATCAGTGAGTCGTTGAGGGCCCAAGCTTTCTTT	CAISESLRAQAFF
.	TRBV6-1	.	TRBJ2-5	TGTGCCAGCAGCTCTTCGTACCAAGAGACCCAGTACTTC	CASSSSYQETQYF